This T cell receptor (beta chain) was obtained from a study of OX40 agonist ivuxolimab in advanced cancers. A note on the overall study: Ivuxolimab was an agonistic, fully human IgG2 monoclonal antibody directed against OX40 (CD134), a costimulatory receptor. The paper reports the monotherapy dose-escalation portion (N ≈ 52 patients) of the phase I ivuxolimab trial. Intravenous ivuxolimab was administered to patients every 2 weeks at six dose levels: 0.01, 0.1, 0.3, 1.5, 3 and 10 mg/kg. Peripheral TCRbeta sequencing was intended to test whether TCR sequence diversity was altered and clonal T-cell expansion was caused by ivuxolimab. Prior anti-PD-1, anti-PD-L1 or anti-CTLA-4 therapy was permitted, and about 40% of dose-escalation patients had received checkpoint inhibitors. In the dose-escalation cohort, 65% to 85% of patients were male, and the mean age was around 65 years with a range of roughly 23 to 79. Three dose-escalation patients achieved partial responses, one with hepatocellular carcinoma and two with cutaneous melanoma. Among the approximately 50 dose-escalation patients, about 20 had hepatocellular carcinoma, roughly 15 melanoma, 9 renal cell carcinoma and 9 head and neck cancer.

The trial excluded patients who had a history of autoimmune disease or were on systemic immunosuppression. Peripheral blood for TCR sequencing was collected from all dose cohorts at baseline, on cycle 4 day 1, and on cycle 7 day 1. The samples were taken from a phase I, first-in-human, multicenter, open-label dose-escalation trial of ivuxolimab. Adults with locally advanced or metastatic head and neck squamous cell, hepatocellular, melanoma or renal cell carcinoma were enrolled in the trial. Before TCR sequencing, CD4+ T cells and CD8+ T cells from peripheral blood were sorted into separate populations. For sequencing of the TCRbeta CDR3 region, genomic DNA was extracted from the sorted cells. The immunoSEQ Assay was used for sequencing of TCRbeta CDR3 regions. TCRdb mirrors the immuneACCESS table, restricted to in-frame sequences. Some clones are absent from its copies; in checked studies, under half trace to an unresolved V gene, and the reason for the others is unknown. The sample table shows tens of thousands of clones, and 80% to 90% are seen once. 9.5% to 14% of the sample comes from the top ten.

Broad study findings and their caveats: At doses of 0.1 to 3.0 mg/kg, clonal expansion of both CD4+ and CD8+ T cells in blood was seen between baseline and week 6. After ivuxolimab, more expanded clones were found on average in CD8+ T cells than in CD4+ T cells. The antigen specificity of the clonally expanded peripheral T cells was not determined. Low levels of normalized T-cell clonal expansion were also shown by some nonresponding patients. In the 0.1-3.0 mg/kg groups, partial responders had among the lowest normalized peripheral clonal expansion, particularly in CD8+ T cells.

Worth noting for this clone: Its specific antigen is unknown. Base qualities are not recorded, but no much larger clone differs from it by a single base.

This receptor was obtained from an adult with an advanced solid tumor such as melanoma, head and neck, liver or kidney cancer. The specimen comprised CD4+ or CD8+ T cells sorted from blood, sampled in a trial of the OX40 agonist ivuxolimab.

CDR3 loop: CATSPQGTGETQYF. The bases read TGTGCCACCAGCCCTCAGGGCACCGGAGAGACCCAGTACTTC. The rearrangement combines TRBV15 with TRBJ2-5, with TRBD1 as a weak D call on 5 bases. V lost 5 bases and J lost 4 bases; the stretch between them is 14 bases long. The germline V gene (reference sequence) yields LNHNV for CDR1 and YYDKDF for CDR2. The CDR3 holds 14 amino acids from the cysteine to the phenylalanine. Only the CDR3 DNA is retained, 42 bases long and in frame from the first base.